Included here is one TCR beta chain sequence, with context. This sample was included in a study of long-term antiretroviral therapy in people with HIV. In the study overall: The oldest samples precede the 2015 immediate-ART recommendation by about a decade.

A minimum of one pre-ART and two post-ART PBMC samples existed for each donor. At survey level, the immunoSEQ assay was run in its v3.0 version. This table comes from immunoSEQ multiplex PCR, and its TCRdb copy is limited to in-frame clones, with some not included. The data contain about 21,000 clones, approximately 90% of them singletons. This receptor was taken from a man in his sixties with HIV. This material consisted of unsorted PBMCs, taken 2.3 years after starting antiretroviral therapy.

This chain's CDR3 is CAWSVWQGLGEQYF. CDR3 DNA sequence: TGTGCCTGGAGTGTCTGGCAGGGGTTGGGGGAGCAGTACTTC. This chain connects TRBV30 to TRBJ2-7; tentatively, D is TRBD1 (6 bases). Trimming shortened V by 0 bases and J by 7 bases, and 16 bases separated the two germline ends. The CDR3 covers 14 residues. Looked up from germline, CDR1 is GTSNPN and CDR2 is SVGIG (reference sequence).